The 14 T cell receptor beta chains below were found in one sample sequenced in a study of tumor-infiltrating lymphocytes in primary liver carcinoma. Production of TCR beta cDNA used around 460 ng total RNA together with a constant-region primer. For TCR beta, libraries were produced by three nested multiplex PCR rounds using slightly modified ARM-PCR. The two initial PCR rounds, roughly 11 cycles each, used TRBV1-TRBV30 forward and C-beta reverse primers. TCRdb re-analysed the multiplex PCR reads in MiXCR, keeping a single row per CDR3 protein. This table holds around 79,000 distinct CDR3 sequences, approximately 70% found once. The source material, about 17-31 mg of unsorted bulk tissue, was used to co-extract RNA and DNA. Specimen: tumor-adjacent normal liver tissue. All receptors derive from a man aged 40-50 years with primary liver carcinoma and hepatitis B virus infection.

V and J are TRBV29-1 and TRBJ2-3; tentative D call: TRBD2 (6 bases). The CDR3 runs to 13 residues. The V and J ends lost 5 bases and 1 base respectively, with 10 bases between them. CDR1 is SQVTM and CDR2 is ANQGSEA in the germline V gene. DNA of the CDR3: TGCAGCGTTCGGGAGCTCCGCACAGATACGCAGTATTTT. Protein product: CSVRELRTDTQYF.

Details on this clonotype: Relative to the germline gene, one junction end is altered; a read error may explain this. The chain combines TRBV11-1 with TRBJ2-4; tentative D call: TRBD2 (6 bases). Germline V gene lookup returns CDR1 SGHAT and CDR2 FQDESV (reference sequence). The CDR3 is made up of 14 amino acids. The CDR3 protein is CANSPKTGDNIQYF. The DNA of the CDR3 is TGTGCCAACAGCCCGAAGACGGGGGACAACATTCAGTACTTC.

As concerns this clonotype: Mismatch with germline at one junction end may stem from a read error. This chain joins TRBV11-3 and TRBJ2-2; D is possibly TRBD2 (6 bases). CDR1 is SGHNT, CDR2 YENEEA, per germline. The CDR3 is 12 residues long. CDR3 region: CASNLIHGGLFF. The CDR3 nucleotides are TGTGCCAGCAACTTAATTCACGGGGGGCTGTTTTTT.

About this clonotype: The CDR3 carries no conserved terminal phenylalanine or tryptophan, so it likely arises from a read error. The chain carries TRBV11-3 and TRBJ2-1, with D unclear. Germline V gene sequence: CDR1 SGHNT, CDR2 YENEEA. There are 13 residues in the CDR3. The CDR3 DNA reads TGTGCGAGCAGCTTAGGGAACCATAATGAGCAGTTCTTA. Amino acid sequence: CASSLGNHNEQFL.

Details on this clonotype: A read error may account for a junction end that differs from germline. The genes are TRBV7-8 and TRBJ1-3; 10 nucleotides line up with TRBD1. Germline V lookup: CDR1 SGHVS, CDR2 FQNEAQ. The CDR3 loop spans 12 amino acids. CDR3 sequence: CATWTGGNTIYF. The DNA for the CDR3 is TGTGCCACCTGGACAGGGGGAAACACTATATATTTT.

This clonotype has just one count. This may stem from a read error, because a much larger clone lies one nucleotide away. This rearrangement joins TRBV10-1 to TRBJ2-2, with D unresolved. From germline, CDR1 is WNHNN and CDR2 SYGVQD (reference sequence). This CDR3 has 12 amino acids. The CDR3 DNA is TGCGCCAGCAATGAGATAAACGGGGAGCTGTTTTTT. Its translation is CASNEINGELFF.

Comments on this clonotype: The CDR3 does not close with the conserved phenylalanine or tryptophan, likely indicating a read error. This sequence joins TRBV29-1 and TRBJ2-1; 7 bases are a match to TRBD2. The germline V gene encodes CDR1 SQVTM and CDR2 ANQGSEA. This CDR3 spans 15 amino acids. DNA of the CDR3: TGCAGCGTTGGACTAGCAGGAGGGTTCTACAATGTGCAGTTCCTC. Amino acids: CSVGLAGGFYNVQFL.

Regarding this clonotype: The junction and the germline gene differ at one end; a read error may be behind it. V is TRBV10-2 and J is TRBJ2-6; D is ambiguous. Germline CDR1 and CDR2: WSHSY and SAAADI. The length of the CDR3 is 16 residues. The CDR3 spells CASSDGSGSGANVLTF. CDR3 DNA sequence: TGTGCCAGCAGTGATGGTAGTGGGTCTGGGGCCAACGTCCTGACTTTC.

Concerning this clonotype: No conserved phenylalanine or tryptophan ends this CDR3, so it is likely a read error. This rearrangement joins TRBV4-1 to TRBJ2-1, with D maybe TRBD2 (6 bases). CDR1 is MGHRA, CDR2 YSYEKL, per germline. CDR3 length: 14 amino acids. In nucleotides, the CDR3 is TGCGTCAGCACACTGCTGTCGAGCGGGCGGGAGCAGTTCTCC. Protein sequence: CVSTLLSSGREQFS.

This clonotype was picked up a small number of times. A much larger clone differs by one base, so this may be a read error. The gene calls are TRBV7-9 and TRBJ1-1; no reliable D call. This CDR3 is 14 amino acids long. Germline V CDR1 and CDR2: SEHNR, FQNEAQ (reference sequence). Here the CDR3 DNA reads TGTGCCAGCAGCTCGCCGGGGATGAACACTGAAGCTCTCTTT. This codes for CASSSPGMNTEALF.

Concerning this clonotype itself: The CDR3 end shows no conserved phenylalanine or tryptophan, and so a read error is likely. The chain couples TRBV4-1 to TRBJ2-6, with D perhaps matching TRBD2 (6 bases). This CDR3 region has 21 residues. The germline gives CDR1 MGHRA, CDR2 YSYEKL. Trimming shortened V by 6 bases and J by 5 bases, and 32 bases separated the two germline ends. This CDR3 is CASRVSAGRSRVDRRANVLTS. The DNA of the CDR3 is TGCGCCAGCAGAGTATCCGCGGGAAGGTCCCGAGTGGATAGGAGGGCCAACGTCCTGACTTCC.

In regard to this clonotype: This CDR3 fails to terminate in the conserved phenylalanine or tryptophan, so it likely reflects a read error. The chain links TRBV11-2 to TRBJ2-7, with D tentatively TRBD2 (6 bases). Germline V gene sequence: CDR1 SGHAT, CDR2 FQNNGV. There are 13 residues in the CDR3. Trimming cost V 4 bases and J 7 bases, with 14 bases left between them. CDR3 sequence reads: CASSYGGASEQYL. Here the CDR3 DNA reads TGTGCCAGCAGCTACGGAGGGGCTAGTGAGCAGTACTTA.

This clonotype was counted only a few times. The CDR3 DNA is TGTGCCAGCAGTGATATGGGCGGTGGAGAGACCCAGTACTTC. Its translation is CASSDMGGGETQYF. This chain links TRBV2 with TRBJ2-5; D not resolved. V dropped 3 bases and J dropped 4 bases, with 12 bases sitting between them. There are 14 residues in the CDR3. Germline loops: CDR1 SNHLY, CDR2 FYNNEI.

Note on this clonotype: A junction end diverges from the germline sequence, so it may reflect a read error. The chain carries TRBV4-2 and TRBJ2-3; TRBD2 might be the D (5 bases). Germline loops: CDR1 LGHNA, CDR2 YNFKEQ. This CDR3 is built from 15 residues. The CDR3 here is CTSSQHSRRVDTQYF. The CDR3 region has the DNA TGTACCAGCAGCCAACATAGCCGGCGGGTAGATACGCAGTATTTT.